The clone carrying this TCR beta chain was seen many times. This CDR3 region has 13 residues. The germline V and J ends were trimmed by 0 bases and 4 bases, with 7 bases remaining between them. Germline CDR1 reads DFQATT; CDR2 reads SNEGSKA (reference sequence). The sample belongs to a study of CD8 T cells in ankylosing spondylitis. Via MiXCR, TCRdb re-called the 5' RACE reads, giving one row per CDR3 protein. The data contain about 240,000 distinct CDR3 sequences, 8% to 9.5% of them singletons. J is TRBJ2-1 and V is TRBV20-1; D remains ambiguous. Source material: blood, either unsorted or a sorted T cell fraction (not recorded which). The TCR sequence derives from a male donor with ankylosing spondylitis or in good health (not recorded which). For the CDR3, the DNA is TGCAGTGCTAGAGATCCCTGGTACAATGAGCAGTTCTTC. It specifies CSARDPWYNEQFF.